Detailed here is one T cell receptor beta chain. Its antigen is not known. Generated by immunoSEQ multiplex PCR, the TCRdb table keeps only in-frame clones and is missing some. The table includes millions of clones, 85% to 95% detected once. CDR1 is SGHNT, CDR2 YYREEE, per germline (reference sequence). V was clipped by 3 bases and J by 8 bases; unmatched bases: 14. CDR3 length: 17 residues. This record belongs to a study of shared clonotypes between healthy human individuals. Findings of the study overall: In contrast to clonotypes shared by all four donors, non-shared clonotypes had lower generation probabilities.

Sequenced sample: naive CD4+ T cells sorted from blood. Indicated subset: CD45RA+ positively selected. The gene calls are TRBV5-4 and TRBJ1-6; 7 nucleotides agree with TRBD1. The sequence derives from a man aged 18-30 years in good health. The DNA of the CDR3 is TGTGCCAGCAGCTCCGGACAGGCTCTTGGGGGATATTCACCCCTCCACTTT. Amino acid sequence: CASSSGQALGGYSPLHF.